This paragraph covers one TCR beta chain sequence. This clone showed up just a few times. Its specific antigen is unknown. The sample holds no much larger clone one base away, and base qualities are not on file. TCR CDR3 regions were amplified from genomic DNA by multiplex PCR using the deep immunoSEQ assay. Extracted genomic DNA from each cell subset was spread evenly across all wells of several immunoSEQ 96-well plates, with each plate serving as a replicate. For sorted subsets, each replicate PCR was loaded with 200 ng genomic DNA, equivalent to some 31,000 T cell genomes. Purified libraries were measured with a Qubit 3.0 fluorometer, size-checked on a Bioanalyzer 2100, and measured again with the KAPA Library Quantification kit. A separate single-read 150-cycle Illumina NextSeq 550 flow cell was used to sequence each immunoSEQ 96-well plate. For the original study's pipeline: Because the immunoSEQ output held only junctional sequences and lacked quality scores, the filtering could not match the filtering applied to full-length reads. Sequences were annotated with PyIR, a Python wrapper for IgBLAST v1.9, and V/J genes and CDR3 were assigned using IMGT germline references. Any read was removed if the V/J assignment was weak (E-value above 1e-6), the CDR3 was missing, or the read contained stop codons, out-of-frame junctions, or ambiguous translated residues. A V3J clonotype was defined by an identical inferred V gene, J gene, and CDR3 amino acid sequence. Percentage overlap between repertoires was computed as shared unique clonotypes divided by the size of the smaller repertoire. RTK rarefaction, the Chao1 estimator, and Recon v2.1 estimates of unobserved clonotypes were used to assess repertoire richness. Generation probabilities were computed with OLGA for all TCRbeta clonotypes obtained by the gDNA method from several donors. TCRdb carries this immuneACCESS record with in-frame sequences only. Its versions omit some clonotypes, under half of them owing to an unresolved V gene in the studies checked, with the rest unexplained. D and trimming were read from the DNA, whereas the V and J calls and clone size are those reported in that table. The sample yields millions of clones; more than 90% were counted once. Over 0.12% of the sample lies in the top ten.

This specimen belongs to a study of shared clonotypes between healthy human individuals (dated by TCRdb to the early 2020s). Regarding the research as a whole: Two women and a few men aged 18 to 49 years were included in the cohort. For each donor, three plates each were used for CD4 naive and CD4 memory, two plates were used for CD8 naive, and one plate was used for CD8 memory. The study deeply sequenced blood TCR repertoires of five healthy adults to estimate repertoire size and the extent of clonotype sharing between individuals. To increase sequencing depth and limit assay-specific biases, TCR repertoire library preparation and sequencing were carried out by different laboratories using diverse techniques. Leukapheresis yielded between about 0.94 and 9 billion PBMCs per donor.

General conclusions and limits of the study: Naive subsets generally had larger estimated clonotype richness than memory subsets. Sampling was restricted to blood, and TCR repertoires in tissues likely differ from the TCR repertoires found in blood. Across a handful of donors, 5% to 6% of naive CD4, roughly 3.5% of naive CD8, under 2.5% of memory CD4, and approximately 0.4% of memory CD8 clonotypes were shared. Incomplete sequencing was indicated by rarefaction of sorted-subset datasets, despite the large sequencing depth. The small number of donors limited the genetic and exposure-history diversity represented. Clonotypes shared by all four sorted-subset donors showed higher generation probabilities than non-shared clonotypes. Pairwise subsampling indicated that sequencing depth was expected to affect the degree of clonotype sharing among donors.

Healthy HIV-negative adults with no recently reported acute infections or vaccinations were included as donors. Every donor was a Caucasian adult residing in Nashville, Tennessee, USA. CD4+ T cells were enriched by magnetic negative selection, after which naive cells were positively selected on CD45RA and the negative fraction was taken as the memory subset. Blood was obtained by leukapheresis, after which PBMCs were separated by Ficoll-Histopaque density gradient centrifugation and cryopreserved in liquid nitrogen vapor phase. Analytical flow cytometry was used to check the purity and quantity of every magnetically sorted T cell population. From each sorted fraction, genomic DNA was isolated and quantified by UV absorbance on a Nanodrop 2000c. The germline ends are 13 bases apart after V is trimmed by 2 bases and J by 2 bases. The CDR3 sequence holds 15 residues, the cysteine and phenylalanine included. Here the CDR3 DNA is all that survives: 45 bases in frame from base 1. The germline V gene (reference sequence) gives CDR1 as GTSNPN and CDR2 as SVGIG.

The clonotype originates from a man aged 18 to 30 in good health. The V and J genes are TRBV30 and TRBJ1-5, with the D gene not clear enough to name. The sequenced material came from naive CD4+ T cells sorted from blood. The intended sense of this specimen's cell subset or site label: CD45RA+ positively selected. The CDR3 is CAWSSGGWGNQPQHF. The nucleotide sequence is TGTGCCTGGAGTAGTGGAGGGTGGGGCAATCAGCCCCAGCATTTT.